The T cell receptor beta chain described here comes from a study of blood T cell repertoires in COVID-19. Clones were sequenced by immunoSEQ multiplex PCR, and TCRdb holds only the in-frame ones, with some missing. Of 150,000 to 200,000 clones listed, 70% to 90% were seen once; the top ten hold 6%. V was trimmed by 3 bases and J by 8 bases, leaving 21 bases between them. The CDR3 covers 16 residues. Germline V gives CDR1 KGHSH, CDR2 LQKENI. The clonotype originates from a man in his forties or fifties who had recovered from COVID-19. The chain carries TRBV18 and TRBJ2-3; weak D call: TRBD1 (6 bases). The sequencing input was PBMCs or T cells enriched from blood (not recorded which). CDR3 in DNA: TGTGCCAGCTCACCTTCAGGGGTTTTACGCATTGTTACGCAGTATTTT. Translated: CASSPSGVLRIVTQYF.